This paragraph reports one T cell receptor (beta chain). The target antigen is unknown. The data are from a study of CXCR3-negative and CXCR3-positive naive CD8 T cells. For the study at large: TRB reads totalled about 140 million, about 1.5 +/- 0.3 million per library.

The study made its TRB cDNA libraries by 5' RACE, adding UMI labels. TCRdb reprocessed the 5' RACE reads and stores each CDR3 protein as one record, lacking DNA. The sample totals some 53,000 distinct CDR3 sequences; its top ten clones hold approximately 0.52%. Study-level points and caveats: CXCR3-positive naive cells had more hydrophobic TRB CDR3s than CXCR3-negative naive cells.

The material sequenced was naive CXCR3+ CD8+ T cells from blood. Regarding subset: CD45RO-CCR7+CD27+CD95- naive CD8+ T cells expressing CXCR3 (TNR3+). The clonotype comes from a human donor in good health. Some clones in this sample may be carry-over from other donors' samples.

CDR3 amino acids: CASSSVQGINTGELFF. The chain combines TRBV7-9 with TRBJ2-2; TCRdb calls TRBD1, which cannot be checked without DNA. This CDR3 has 16 residues. In germline, CDR1 is SEHNR, CDR2 FQNEAQ (reference sequence).